This T cell receptor (beta chain) was sequenced during a study of T cells in Graves' hyperthyroidism and ophthalmopathy. The study, taken as a whole, reports: Within blood appeared most thyroid clonotypes that had expanded above 0.001. By a 13 V-J model, ophthalmopathy was set apart from stable hyperthyroidism.

With duration under 3 months, ophthalmopathy was active: Clinical Activity Score at least 3, NOSPECS at least 4. Around 10 ml fresh peripheral blood yielded the PBMCs. Amplified TCR beta CDR3 regions came from RNA transcripts. The HTBI primer set was used in a first-round RT-PCR of the TCR CDR3. TCRdb redid the calling of the multiplex PCR reads with MiXCR, one entry per CDR3 protein. The sample carries over 400,000 distinct CDR3 sequences, about 15% recorded once. Of note for this clonotype: Its antigen is still unknown.

The source of this sequence is a man aged 18 to 30 with Graves' ophthalmopathy. Sequencing input: blood.

This CDR3 is CASRRTTGEGTQYF. The CDR3 DNA sequence: TGTGCCAGCAGACGCACGACAGGGGAGGGGACCCAGTACTTC. The chain joins TRBV7-2 to TRBJ2-5, with D perhaps matching TRBD1 (8 bases). V was cut by 6 bases and J by 7 bases, with 18 bases left in between. CDR1 SGHTA and CDR2 FQGNSA come from the germline V gene. The CDR3 has 14 residues.